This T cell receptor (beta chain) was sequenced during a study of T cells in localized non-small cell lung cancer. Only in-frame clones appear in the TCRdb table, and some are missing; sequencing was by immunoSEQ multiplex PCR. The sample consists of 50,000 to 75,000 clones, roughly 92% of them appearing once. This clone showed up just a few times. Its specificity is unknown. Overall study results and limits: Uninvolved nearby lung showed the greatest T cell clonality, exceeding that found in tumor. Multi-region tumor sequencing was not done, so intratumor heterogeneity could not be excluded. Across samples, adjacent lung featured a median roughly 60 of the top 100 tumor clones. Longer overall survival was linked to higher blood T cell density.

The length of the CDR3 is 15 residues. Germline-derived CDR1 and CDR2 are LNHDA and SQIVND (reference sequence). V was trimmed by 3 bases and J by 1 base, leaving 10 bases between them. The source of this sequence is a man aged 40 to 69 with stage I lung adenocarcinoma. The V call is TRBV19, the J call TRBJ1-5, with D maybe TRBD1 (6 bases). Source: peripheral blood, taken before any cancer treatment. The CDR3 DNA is TGTGCCAGTAGTATCGGGGGGCGCAGCAATCAGCCCCAGCATTTT. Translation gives CASSIGGRSNQPQHF.